Following are 7 T cell receptor beta chains from one sample sequenced in a study of blood T cell repertoires in COVID-19. Assay: immunoSEQ multiplex PCR; the TCRdb copy retains only in-frame clones and omits some. Of 410,000 or so clones in the sample, roughly 90% were seen once. The sequenced material came from peripheral blood. Every receptor here comes from a woman in her thirties or forties with COVID-19, enrolled during active disease.

The J gene is TRBJ2-3, the V gene TRBV9; 9 nucleotides align to TRBD2. CDR1 is SGDLS and CDR2 is YYNGEE in the germline V gene. The V and J ends lost 4 bases and 1 base, in that order; junction bases with no gene match: 7. The CDR3 consists of 16 residues. This chain's CDR3 is CASSPQAGGRTDTQYF. In nucleotides, the CDR3 is TGTGCCAGCAGCCCCCAAGCGGGAGGCCGCACAGATACGCAGTATTTT.

V gene TRBV24-1 combines with J gene TRBJ2-1; TRBD2 matches 7 bases. J gave up 3 bases and V 5 bases, and 9 bases lay outside the gene matches. Germline V CDR1 and CDR2: KGHDR, SFDVKD. This CDR3 region has 16 residues. The CDR3 spells CATSAFGGGGYNEQFF. Written as DNA, the CDR3 is TGTGCCACCAGTGCCTTTGGCGGGGGTGGCTACAATGAGCAGTTCTTC.

The genes are TRBV5-6 and TRBJ2-3; the D gene is possibly TRBD2 (6 bases). CDR3 length: 14 amino acids. The V end lost 2 bases, the J end lost 0 bases, and 7 bases lay between the germline ends. Looked up from germline, CDR1 is SGHDT and CDR2 is YYEEEE. CDR3 in DNA: TGTGCCAGCAGCTTCGGAGGGAGCACAGATACGCAGTATTTT. It translates to CASSFGGSTDTQYF.

The rearrangement uses TRBV14 and TRBJ1-4; 7 bases fit TRBD1. The CDR3 loop spans 15 amino acids. Per germline, CDR1 SGHDN and CDR2 FVKESK. V shed 0 bases, J shed 8 bases, and the junction held 6 bases outside the gene matches. The DNA for the CDR3 is TGTGCCAGCAGCCAAGATCGACAGGGCGGCGAAAAACTGTTTTTT. It is translated as CASSQDRQGGEKLFF.

The CDR3 is CASSSQTSGRDTQYF. CDR3 in DNA: TGTGCCAGCAGCAGCCAGACTAGCGGGAGAGATACGCAGTATTTT. The chain links TRBV7-2 to TRBJ2-3, with 12 bases fitting TRBD2. With 5 bases clipped from V and 5 bases from J, the junction kept 5 bases outside the gene matches. Germline V lookup: CDR1 SGHTA, CDR2 FQGNSA. There are 15 residues in the CDR3.

The chain joins TRBV7-2 to TRBJ1-5; D uncertain. The V end was cut by 1 base, the J end by 6 bases, with 10 bases between. This CDR3 region has 14 residues. Per germline, CDR1 SGHTA and CDR2 FQGNSA. The CDR3 DNA follows: TGTGCCAGCAGCTTAGATGGCTCAGGTCAGCCCCAGCATTTT. This translates into CASSLDGSGQPQHF.

This sequence joins TRBV4-1 and TRBJ2-3; TRBD2 might be the D (5 bases). Per the germline V gene, CDR1 is MGHRA and CDR2 is YSYEKL. The V gene lost 1 base and the J gene lost 6 bases, with 8 bases spanning the gap. The CDR3 sequence is 13 residues long. The CDR3 DNA sequence: TGCGCCAGCAGCCAAGTACCGGGGGATACGCAGTATTTT. Its translation: CASSQVPGDTQYF.